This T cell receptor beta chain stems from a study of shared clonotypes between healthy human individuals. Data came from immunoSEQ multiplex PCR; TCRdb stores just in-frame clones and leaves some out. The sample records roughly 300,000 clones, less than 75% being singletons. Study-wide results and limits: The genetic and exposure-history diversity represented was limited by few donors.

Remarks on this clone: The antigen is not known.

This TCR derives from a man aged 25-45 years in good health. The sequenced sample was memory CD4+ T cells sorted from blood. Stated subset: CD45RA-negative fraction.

CDR3 loop: CASSQERGGEAFF. The CDR3, as DNA: TGTGCCAGCAGCCAAGAAAGGGGGGGTGAAGCTTTCTTT. The rearrangement joins TRBV14 to TRBJ1-1; TRBD1 is a possible D gene (6 bases). This CDR3 is 13 amino acids long. Per the germline V gene, CDR1 is SGHDN and CDR2 is FVKESK. With 0 bases removed from V and 7 bases from J, the gap between germline ends came to 9 bases.